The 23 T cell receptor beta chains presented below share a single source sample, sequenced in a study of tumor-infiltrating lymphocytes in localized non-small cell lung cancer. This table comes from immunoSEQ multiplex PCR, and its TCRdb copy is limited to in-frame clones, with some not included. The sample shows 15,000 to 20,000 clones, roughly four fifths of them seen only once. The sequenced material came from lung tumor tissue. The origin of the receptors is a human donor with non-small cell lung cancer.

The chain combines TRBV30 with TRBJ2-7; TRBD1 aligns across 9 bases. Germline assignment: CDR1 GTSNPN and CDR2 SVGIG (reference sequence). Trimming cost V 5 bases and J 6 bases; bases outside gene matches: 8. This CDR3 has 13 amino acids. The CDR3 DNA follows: TGTGCCTGGGAATCCGGGACAGGGTTCGAGCAGTACTTC. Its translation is CAWESGTGFEQYF.

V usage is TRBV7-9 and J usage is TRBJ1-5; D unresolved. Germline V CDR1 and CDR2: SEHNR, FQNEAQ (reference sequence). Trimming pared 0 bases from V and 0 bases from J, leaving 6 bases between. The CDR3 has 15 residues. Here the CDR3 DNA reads TGTGCCAGCAGCTTAGCCGGGGATAGCAATCAGCCCCAGCATTTT. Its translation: CASSLAGDSNQPQHF. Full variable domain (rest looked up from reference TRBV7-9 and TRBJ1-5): DTGVSQNPRHKITKRGQNVTFRCDPISEHNRLYWYRQTLGQGPEFLTYFQNEAQLEKSRLLSDRFSAERPKGSFSTLEIQRTEQGDSAMYLCASSLAGDSNQPQHFGDGTRLSIL.

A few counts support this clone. Written as DNA, the CDR3 is TGCGCCAGCAAGGGGACCCAGGGCACCGGGGAGCTGTTTTTT. Translation: CASKGTQGTGELFF. The chain recombines TRBV5-1 with TRBJ2-2; the D call may be TRBD1 or TRBD2 (5 bases each). The CDR3 has 14 residues. Trimming removed 6 bases from V and 4 bases from J, with 13 bases in between. Germline CDR1 reads SGHRS; CDR2 reads YFSETQ. The complete variable domain, with remaining parts taken from reference TRBV5-1 and TRBJ2-2, reads KAGVTQTPRYLIKTRGQQVTLSCSPISGHRSVSWYQQTPGQGLQFLFEYFSETQRNKGNFPGRFSGRQFSNSRSEMNVSTLELGDSALYLCASKGTQGTGELFFGEGSRLTVL.

The CDR3 protein is CASSYRVLGYSNQPQHF. CDR3 DNA sequence: TGTGCCAGCAGCTACAGGGTTTTGGGGTATAGCAATCAGCCCCAGCATTTT. This rearrangement joins TRBV7-2 to TRBJ1-5; D possibly corresponds to TRBD1 (6 bases). The germline V gene encodes CDR1 SGHTA and CDR2 FQGNSA. The CDR3 is 17 amino acids. V was pared by 4 bases and J by 0 bases, with 16 bases between.

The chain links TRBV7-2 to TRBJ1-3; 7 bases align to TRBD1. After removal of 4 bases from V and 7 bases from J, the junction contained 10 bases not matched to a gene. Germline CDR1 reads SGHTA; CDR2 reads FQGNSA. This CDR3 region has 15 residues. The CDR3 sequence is CASSSGQPGPNTIYF. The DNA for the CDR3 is TGTGCCAGCAGCTCGGGACAGCCGGGACCGAACACCATATATTTT.

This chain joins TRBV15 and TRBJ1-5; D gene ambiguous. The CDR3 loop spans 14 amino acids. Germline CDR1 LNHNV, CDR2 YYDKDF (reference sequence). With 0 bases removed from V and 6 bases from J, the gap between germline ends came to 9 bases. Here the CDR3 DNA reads TGTGCCACCAGCAGAGATCGGGGTCCTCAGCCCCAGCATTTT. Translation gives CATSRDRGPQPQHF.

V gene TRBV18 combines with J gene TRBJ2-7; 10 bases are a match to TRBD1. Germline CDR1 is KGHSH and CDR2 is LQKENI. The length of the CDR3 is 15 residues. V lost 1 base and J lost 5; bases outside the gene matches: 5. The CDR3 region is CASSPRQGAFHEQYF. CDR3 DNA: TGTGCCAGCTCACCACGACAGGGGGCGTTCCACGAGCAGTACTTC.

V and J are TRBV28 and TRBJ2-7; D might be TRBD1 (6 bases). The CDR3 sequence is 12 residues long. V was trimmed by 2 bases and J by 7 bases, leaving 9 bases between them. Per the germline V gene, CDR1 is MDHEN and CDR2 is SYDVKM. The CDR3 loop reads CASSLQGWEQYF. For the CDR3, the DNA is TGTGCCAGCAGTTTACAGGGGTGGGAGCAGTACTTC. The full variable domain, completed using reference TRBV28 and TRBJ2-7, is DVKVTQSSRYLVKRTGEKVFLECVQDMDHENMFWYRQDPGLGLRLIYFSYDVKMKEKGDIPEGYSVSREKKERFSLILESASTNQTSMYLCASSLQGWEQYFGPGTRLTVT.

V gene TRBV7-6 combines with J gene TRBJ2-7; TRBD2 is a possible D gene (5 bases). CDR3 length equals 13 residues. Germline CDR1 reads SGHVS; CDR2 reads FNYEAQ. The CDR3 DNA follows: TGTGAAAAGTGCCTTCGGGGTCCCTACGAGCAGTACTTC. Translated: CEKCLRGPYEQYF.

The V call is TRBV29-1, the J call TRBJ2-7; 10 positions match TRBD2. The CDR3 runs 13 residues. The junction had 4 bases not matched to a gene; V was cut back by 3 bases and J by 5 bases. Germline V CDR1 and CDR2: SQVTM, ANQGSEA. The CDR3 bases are TGCAGCGTTGAGGGTGGGACTAGCGACGAGCAGTACTTC. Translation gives CSVEGGTSDEQYF.

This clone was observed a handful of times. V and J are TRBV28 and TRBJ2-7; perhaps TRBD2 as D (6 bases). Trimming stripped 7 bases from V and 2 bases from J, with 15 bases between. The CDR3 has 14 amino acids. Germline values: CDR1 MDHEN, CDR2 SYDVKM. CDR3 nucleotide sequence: TGTGCCAGCAATCACTTGGGGGGTACCTACGAGCAGTACTTC. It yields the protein CASNHLGGTYEQYF.

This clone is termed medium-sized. For the CDR3, the DNA is TGTGCCAGCAGCTTAGACAGGGGGCTAGGTGGTGAGCAGTTCTTC. Translation gives CASSLDRGLGGEQFF. The rearrangement uses TRBV7-9 and TRBJ2-1; 9 bases are a match to TRBD1. V gave up 1 base and J gave up 9 bases; unmatched junction bases: 7. Germline V gives CDR1 SEHNR, CDR2 FQNEAQ (reference sequence). This CDR3 has 15 amino acids.

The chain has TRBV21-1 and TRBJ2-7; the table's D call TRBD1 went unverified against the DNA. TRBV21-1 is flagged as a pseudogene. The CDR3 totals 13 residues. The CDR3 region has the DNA TGTGCCATCTTGACAGTAGGGCGGCACGAGCAGTACTTC. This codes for CAILTVGRHEQYF.

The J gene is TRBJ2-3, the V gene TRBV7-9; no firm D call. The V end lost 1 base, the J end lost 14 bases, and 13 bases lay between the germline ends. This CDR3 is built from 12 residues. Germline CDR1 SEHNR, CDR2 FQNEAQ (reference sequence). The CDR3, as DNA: TGTGCCAGCAGCTTAGACCCCGGATCTACGTATTTT. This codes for CASSLDPGSTYF. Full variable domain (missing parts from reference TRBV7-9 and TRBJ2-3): DTGVSQNPRHKITKRGQNVTFRCDPISEHNRLYWYRQTLGQGPEFLTYFQNEAQLEKSRLLSDRFSAERPKGSFSTLEIQRTEQGDSAMYLCASSLDPGSTYFGPGTRLTVL.

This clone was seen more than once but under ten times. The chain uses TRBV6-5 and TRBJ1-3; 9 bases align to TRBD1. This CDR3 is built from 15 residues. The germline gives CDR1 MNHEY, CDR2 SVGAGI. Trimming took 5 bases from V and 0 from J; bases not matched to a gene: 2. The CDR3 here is CASSPQGASGNTIYF. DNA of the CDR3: TGTGCCAGCAGTCCACAGGGGGCCTCTGGAAACACCATATATTTT.

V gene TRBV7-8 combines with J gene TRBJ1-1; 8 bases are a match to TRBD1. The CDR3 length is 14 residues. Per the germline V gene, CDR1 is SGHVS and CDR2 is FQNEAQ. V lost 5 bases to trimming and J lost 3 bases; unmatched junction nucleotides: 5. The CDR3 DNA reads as TGTGCCAGCAGCGACCAGACAGGGGACACTGAAGCTTTCTTT. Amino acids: CASSDQTGDTEAFF.

The CDR3 is CASSAYGESTQYF. CDR3 in DNA: TGTGCCAGCAGCGCCTACGGGGAGTCTACGCAGTATTTT. The chain employs TRBV9 and TRBJ2-3, with D possibly TRBD2 on 5 matching bases. Germline V gene lookup returns CDR1 SGDLS and CDR2 YYNGEE. The CDR3 is made up of 13 amino acids. V lost 3 bases, J lost 8 bases, and 13 bases lay in between.

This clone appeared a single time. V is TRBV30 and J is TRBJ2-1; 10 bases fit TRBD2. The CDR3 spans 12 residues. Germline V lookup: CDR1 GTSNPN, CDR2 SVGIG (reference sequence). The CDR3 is CALAGGNNEQFF. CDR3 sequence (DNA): TGTGCGTTAGCGGGAGGTAACAATGAGCAGTTCTTC.

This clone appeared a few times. CDR3 in DNA: TGTGCCTGGAGTACTTCCCGGGGGACTAACGAGCAGTACTTC. It translates to CAWSTSRGTNEQYF. The V and J genes are TRBV30 and TRBJ2-7; TRBD2 matches 7 bases. Unmatched junction bases numbered 9, after V lost 2 bases and J lost 5 bases. Germline loops: CDR1 GTSNPN, CDR2 SVGIG (reference sequence). The CDR3 extends over 14 amino acids.

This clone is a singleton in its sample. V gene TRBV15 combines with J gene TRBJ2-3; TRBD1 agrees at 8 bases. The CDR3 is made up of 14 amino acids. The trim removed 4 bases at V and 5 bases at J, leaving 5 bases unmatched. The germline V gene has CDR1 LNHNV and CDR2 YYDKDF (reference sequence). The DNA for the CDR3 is TGTGCCACCAGCACCAGGGGGCGGGGAGATACGCAGTATTTT. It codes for CATSTRGRGDTQYF. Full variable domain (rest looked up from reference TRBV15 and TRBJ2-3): DAMVIQNPRYQVTQFGKPVTLSCSQTLNHNVMYWYQQKSSQAPKLLFHYYDKDFNNEADTPDNFQSRRPNTSFCFLDIRSPGLGDTAMYLCATSTRGRGDTQYFGPGTRLTVL.

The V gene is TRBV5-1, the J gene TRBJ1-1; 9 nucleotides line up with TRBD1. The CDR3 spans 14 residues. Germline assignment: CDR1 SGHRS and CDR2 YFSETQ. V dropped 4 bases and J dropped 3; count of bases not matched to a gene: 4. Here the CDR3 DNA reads TGCGCCAGCAGCCGACAGGGGGATGACACTGAAGCTTTCTTT. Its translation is CASSRQGDDTEAFF.

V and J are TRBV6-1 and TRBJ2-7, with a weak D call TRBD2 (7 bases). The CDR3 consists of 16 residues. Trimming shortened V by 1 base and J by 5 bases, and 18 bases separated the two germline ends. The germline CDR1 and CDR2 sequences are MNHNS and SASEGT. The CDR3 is CASSEGWGGGVNEQYF. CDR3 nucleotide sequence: TGTGCCAGCAGTGAAGGATGGGGAGGGGGAGTCAACGAGCAGTACTTC.

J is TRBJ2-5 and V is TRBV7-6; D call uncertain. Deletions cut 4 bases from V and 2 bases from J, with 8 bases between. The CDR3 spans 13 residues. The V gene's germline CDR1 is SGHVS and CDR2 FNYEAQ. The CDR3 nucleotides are TGTGCCAGCAGCTCCTCGAGGCAAGAGACCCAGTACTTC. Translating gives CASSSSRQETQYF.